Following are 25 T cell receptor beta chains from one sample sequenced in a study of post-analysis software for immune sequencing data. Tagging with unique molecular identifiers was a feature of the TCR beta cDNA libraries. TCRdb re-derived calls from the PCR reads in MiXCR, one entry per CDR3 protein. This sample has some 160,000 distinct CDR3 sequences, with roughly 35% found just once. Sequences were derived from blood, sampled after autologous hematopoietic stem cell transplantation. All receptors come from a girl aged 10 to 17 with multiple sclerosis.

This clonotype was recorded at least ten times. V gene TRBV5-4 combines with J gene TRBJ1-1; D may be TRBD1 (5 bases). The V end lost 3 bases, the J end lost 2 bases, and 11 bases lay between the germline ends. The V gene's germline CDR1 is SGHNT and CDR2 YYREEE (reference sequence). CDR3 length: 14 amino acids. CDR3: CASSSWDRNTEAFF. The CDR3 nucleotides read TGTGCCAGCAGCTCCTGGGACCGTAACACTGAAGCTTTCTTT.

This clonotype was seen more than once but under ten times. CDR3 in amino acids: CASSQEVGMDTQYF. CDR3 coding DNA: TGTGCCAGCAGCCAAGAAGTCGGGATGGATACGCAGTATTTT. The rearrangement uses TRBV14 and TRBJ2-3, with D possibly matching TRBD2 (5 bases). CDR1 and CDR2 from the germline V gene are SGHDN and FVKESK. V was shortened by 0 bases and J by 6 bases, with 10 bases between the two germline ends. The CDR3 has 14 amino acids. Full variable domain (outside the CDR3, taken from reference TRBV14 and TRBJ2-3): EAGVTQFPSHSVIEKGQTVTLRCDPISGHDNLYWYRRVMGKEIKFLLHFVKESKQDESGMPNNRFLAERTGGTYSTLKVQPAELEDSGVYFCASSQEVGMDTQYFGPGTRLTVL.

The V gene is TRBV5-1, the J gene TRBJ2-1, with TRBD1 matching over 7 bases. J gave up 7 bases and V 4 bases, and 17 bases lay outside the gene matches. The germline CDR1 and CDR2 sequences are SGHRS and YFSETQ. CDR3 size: 17 residues. The CDR3 coding sequence is TGCGCCAGCAGCGGTTACCCTAGGGGACAGCTGCCTAATGAGCAGTTCTTC. It codes for CASSGYPRGQLPNEQFF. Filled out from reference TRBV5-1 and TRBJ2-1, the complete variable domain reads KAGVTQTPRYLIKTRGQQVTLSCSPISGHRSVSWYQQTPGQGLQFLFEYFSETQRNKGNFPGRFSGRQFSNSRSEMNVSTLELGDSALYLCASSGYPRGQLPNEQFFGPGTRLTVL.

This clonotype was seen a few times. V is TRBV20-1 and J is TRBJ2-3; tentatively, D is TRBD1 (6 bases). Germline V gene lookup returns CDR1 DFQATT and CDR2 SNEGSKA (reference sequence). V was cut by 5 bases and J by 0 bases, with 15 bases left in between. CDR3 length equals 15 residues. CDR3 residues: CSALDSFTSTDTQYF. The CDR3 DNA is TGCAGTGCTCTGGACAGCTTTACTAGCACAGATACGCAGTATTTT.

This clonotype was counted a few times. The chain combines TRBV20-1 with TRBJ2-1; TRBD2 aligns across 11 bases. CDR3 length equals 16 residues. The germline CDR1 and CDR2 sequences are DFQATT and SNEGSKA (reference sequence). Trimming took 0 bases from V and 7 from J; bases not matched to a gene: 8. DNA of the CDR3: TGCAGTGCTAGAGATAAACGGACTAGCGGGCGAAATGAGCAGTTCTTC. It encodes CSARDKRTSGRNEQFF.

This clonotype was seen a handful of times. The chain links TRBV12-3 or TRBV12-4 to TRBJ1-2; D not resolved. The V gene lost 2 bases and the J gene lost 8 bases, with 12 bases spanning the gap. This CDR3 spans 13 amino acids. CDR3 loop: CASSLIGRGGYTF. The CDR3, as DNA: TGTGCCAGCAGTTTAATCGGCCGCGGGGGCTACACCTTC.

This clonotype was counted a single time. The J gene is TRBJ2-1, the V gene TRBV19, with unresolved D. V gave up 4 bases and J gave up 7 bases, with 2 bases separating them. This CDR3 has 10 residues. In germline, CDR1 is LNHDA, CDR2 SQIVND (reference sequence). The CDR3 DNA reads TGTGCCAGTAGTAAGAATGAGCAGTTCTTC. Translating gives CASSKNEQFF.

This chain uses TRBV12-3 or TRBV12-4 with TRBJ1-2; D may be TRBD1 (5 bases). The V end was cut by 6 bases, the J end by 5 bases, with 16 bases between. The CDR3 contains 14 residues. The DNA of the CDR3 is TGTGCCAGCAGCCATCGACCTTCAGGGTATGGCTACACCTTC. Translating it yields CASSHRPSGYGYTF.

This clonotype was detected only a few times. This rearrangement joins TRBV7-9 to TRBJ2-7; TRBD2 matches at 10 bases. The ends lost 5 bases at V and 5 bases at J; junction bases unmatched: 15. The CDR3 has 17 amino acids. In germline, CDR1 is SEHNR, CDR2 FQNEAQ (reference sequence). The CDR3, as DNA: TGTGCCAGCAGCCCATTACGTACAACTAGCGGGACTAACGAGCAGTACTTC. It is translated as CASSPLRTTSGTNEQYF.

The chain uses TRBV5-6 and TRBJ2-5; D not resolved. The CDR3 runs to 15 residues. V was cut by 4 bases and J by 1 base, with 14 bases left in between. Germline CDR1 reads SGHDT; CDR2 reads YYEEEE. CDR3 sequence: CASSQAVGLQETQYF. The CDR3, as DNA: TGTGCCAGCAGCCAGGCCGTAGGGCTCCAAGAGACCCAGTACTTC.

Written as DNA, the CDR3 is TGCAGTGCCCAAGGGGTTACAGATACGCAGTATTTT. As protein: CSAQGVTDTQYF. The rearrangement uses TRBV20-1 and TRBJ2-3; D is perhaps TRBD1 (5 bases). Germline V lookup: CDR1 DFQATT, CDR2 SNEGSKA (reference sequence). This CDR3 is built from 12 residues. The V gene lost 6 bases and the J gene lost 3 bases, with 10 bases spanning the gap.

In this sample, this clonotype turned up many times. V gene TRBV7-2 combines with J gene TRBJ1-5, with D unclear. Germline loops: CDR1 SGHTA, CDR2 FQGNSA. This CDR3 is 14 amino acids long. V lost 4 bases and J lost 1, with 8 bases in between. The CDR3 DNA follows: TGTGCCAGCAGCTATAAAGGGAGCAATCAGCCCCAGCATTTT. It specifies CASSYKGSNQPQHF.

This clonotype was seen only once. The V and J genes are TRBV25-1 and TRBJ1-5; maybe TRBD1 (5 bases). Germline V gene lookup returns CDR1 MGHDK and CDR2 SYGVNS. Trimming removed 6 bases at V and 8 bases at J, with 17 bases between. The CDR3 contains 14 residues. CDR3 residues: CASSPLGGEEPQHF. CDR3 bases: TGTGCCAGCAGCCCCCTGGGGGGGGAAGAGCCCCAGCATTTT.

The chain employs TRBV2 and TRBJ2-7, with no clear D. Germline CDR1 reads SNHLY; CDR2 reads FYNNEI. The CDR3 length is 14 residues. Trimming stripped 0 bases from V and 5 bases from J, with 11 bases between. The CDR3 sequence is CASSEALARHEQYF. Written as DNA, the CDR3 is TGTGCCAGCAGTGAAGCGCTCGCGAGGCACGAGCAGTACTTC.

The chain joins TRBV6-1 to TRBJ1-5, with a tentative D call TRBD1 (6 bases). The CDR3 is made up of 17 amino acids. Per germline, CDR1 MNHNS and CDR2 SASEGT. Trimming removed 0 bases from V and 6 bases from J, with 18 bases in between. The CDR3 reads CASSEARGAGASQPQHF. The DNA for the CDR3 is TGTGCCAGCAGTGAAGCGCGGGGGGCCGGCGCGAGTCAGCCCCAGCATTTT.

This clonotype turned up a few times. The genes are TRBV9 and TRBJ2-7; D may be TRBD1 (6 bases). The V end lost 0 bases, the J end lost 2 bases, and 12 bases lay between the germline ends. Germline CDR1 SGDLS, CDR2 YYNGEE. The CDR3 is made up of 15 amino acids. The CDR3 is CASSVGQGYAYEQYF. The CDR3, as DNA: TGTGCCAGCAGCGTAGGGCAGGGGTACGCCTACGAGCAGTACTTC.

The chain joins TRBV19 to TRBJ1-2; a weak D match, TRBD1 (6 bases). The germline V and J ends were trimmed by 5 bases and 4 bases, with 23 bases remaining between them. Germline V CDR1 and CDR2: LNHDA, SQIVND (reference sequence). The CDR3 has 17 amino acids. In nucleotides, the CDR3 is TGTGCCAGTAGTCCCCAGGGGCAGAGAATTCGAGGCTATGGCTACACCTTC. Encoded protein: CASSPQGQRIRGYGYTF.

A few counts support this clonotype. The chain uses TRBV5-1 and TRBJ2-5; D remains ambiguous. V was cut by 3 bases and J by 4 bases, with 13 bases left in between. Germline V lookup: CDR1 SGHRS, CDR2 YFSETQ. The CDR3 extends over 14 amino acids. The CDR3 loop reads CASSSTNDPETQYF. CDR3 bases: TGCGCCAGCAGCTCCACCAATGACCCAGAGACCCAGTACTTC.

This clonotype turned up a few times. The J gene is TRBJ2-7, the V gene TRBV7-9; D may correspond to TRBD1 or TRBD2 (5 bases each). Trimming took off 0 bases at V and 0 bases at J, with 9 bases between the two ends. This CDR3 has 15 amino acids. Germline V gene sequence: CDR1 SEHNR, CDR2 FQNEAQ (reference sequence). DNA for the CDR3: TGTGCCAGCAGCTTAGCGGGGGACCTCTCCTACGAGCAGTACTTC. Translation: CASSLAGDLSYEQYF.

The chain employs TRBV10-3 and TRBJ2-4, with 12 bases lining up with TRBD2. The J call may be wrong; the DNA end is better matched by TRBJ2-5. There are 13 residues in the CDR3. Germline loops: CDR1 ENHRY, CDR2 SYGVKD. The DNA of the CDR3 is TGTGCCATCTCTAGCGGGGGGGAAGAGACCCAGTACTTC. Encoded protein: CAISSGGEETQYF.

About this clonotype itself: A read error may account for a junction end that differs from germline. J is TRBJ2-6 and V is TRBV20-1; 8 nucleotides match TRBD1. The CDR3 sequence is 13 residues long. The germline V gene encodes CDR1 DFQATT and CDR2 SNEGSKA (reference sequence). The CDR3 loop reads CSARGPGGNVRTF. The CDR3 nucleotides are TGCAGTGCTAGAGGGCCAGGGGGCAACGTCCGGACTTTC.

This clonotype has at least ten counts. The rearrangement links TRBV4-3 to TRBJ1-4; no clear D gene. Germline CDR1 is LGHNA and CDR2 is YSLEER. Between the trimmed V and J ends, which lost 0 bases and 0 bases, there was a span of 8 bases. This CDR3 region has 16 residues. The CDR3: CASSQDRLTTNEKLFF. The CDR3 DNA reads as TGCGCCAGCAGCCAAGATCGACTTACAACTAATGAAAAACTGTTTTTT.

This clonotype showed up just a few times. The V and J genes are TRBV14 and TRBJ1-2, with D tentatively TRBD1 (5 bases). The CDR3 totals 15 residues. Trimming pared 0 bases from V and 6 bases from J, leaving 14 bases between. The germline V gene encodes CDR1 SGHDN and CDR2 FVKESK. CDR3 sequence reads: CASSQDQGSAHGYTF. In nucleotides, the CDR3 is TGTGCCAGCAGCCAAGATCAGGGCAGCGCGCATGGCTACACCTTC.

The chain carries TRBV6-5 and TRBJ2-7; a weak D match, TRBD1 (6 bases). There are 16 residues in the CDR3. V lost 2 bases, J lost 1 base, and 15 bases lay in between. From germline, CDR1 is MNHEY and CDR2 SVGAGI. The CDR3 sequence is CASSYRQAMGSYEQYF. The DNA for the CDR3 is TGTGCCAGCAGTTACCGACAGGCTATGGGATCCTACGAGCAGTACTTC.

This clonotype was recorded a few times. V and J are TRBV10-3 and TRBJ2-5; D possibly corresponds to TRBD1 (6 bases). The V end was cut by 5 bases, the J end by 0 bases, with 10 bases between. Germline values: CDR1 ENHRY, CDR2 SYGVKD. There are 14 residues in the CDR3. DNA for the CDR3: TGTGCCATCAGTTGGGGGCTAGACCAAGAGACCCAGTACTTC. Translation: CAISWGLDQETQYF.